This is a list of T cell receptor beta chains from one sample in a study of cytomegalovirus exposure and HLA in healthy donors. The repertoire was sequenced with immunoSEQ multiplex PCR; TCRdb's copy has only in-frame clones and lacks some. The top ten clones hold 7.3% of a sample with roughly 93,000 clones, about 80% of them seen once. What was sequenced was PBMCs. The receptors originated from a man aged 25 to 40 in good health and CMV-seronegative. CDR3s include the opening cysteine and the closing phenylalanine or tryptophan. The D gene is left open where the match is weak.

cdr3_aa | j_call | v_call | d_call
CASSSGPQREQYF | TRBJ2-7 | TRBV7-3 | .
CASSEQIGQANTEAFF | TRBJ1-1 | TRBV6-1 | TRBD1
CASSLDRGTDTQYF | TRBJ2-3 | TRBV6-6 | TRBD1
CAGGRESYNEQFF | TRBJ2-1 | TRBV10-2 | .
CASSLGGGDTGELFF | TRBJ2-2 | TRBV7-2 | TRBD2
CASSKEESGTGCDEQYF | TRBJ2-7 | TRBV21-1 | .
CASSGPGQNYGYTF | TRBJ1-2 | TRBV19 | TRBD1
CASSPGQGHLEQYF | . | TRBV4-2 | TRBD1
CASSVSLNTEAFF | TRBJ1-1 | TRBV2 | .
CASSPRPGSGNTIYF | TRBJ1-3 | TRBV18 | .
CASNPRFRVNSPLHF | TRBJ1-6 | TRBV28 | .
CASRSGGQSGGYTF | TRBJ1-2 | TRBV28 | .
CACSGTGNEKLFF | TRBJ1-4 | TRBV30 | TRBD1
CASSLQTGGDTEAFF | TRBJ1-1 | TRBV18 | TRBD1
CAISQGSDTQYF | TRBJ2-3 | TRBV10-3 | .
CANSQGPFTGTNYGYTF | TRBJ1-2 | TRBV4-1 | .
CASSFYSGGAADTQYF | TRBJ2-3 | TRBV5-6 | TRBD2
CSHSGASEAFF | TRBJ1-1 | TRBV29-1 | .
CAWRGTSGSYEQYF | TRBJ2-7 | TRBV30 | TRBD2
CASSVGGWSSDTQYF | TRBJ2-3 | TRBV9 | .
CASSSSTGADTQYF | TRBJ2-3 | TRBV7-8 | .
CASSEAAHNADTQYF | TRBJ2-3 | TRBV10-1 | .
CASSQDFGTGGNTIYF | TRBJ1-3 | TRBV4-3 | TRBD1
CASSPGQGSTYEQYF | TRBJ2-7 | TRBV4-1 | TRBD1
CASSYASGGADAQYF | TRBJ2-3 | TRBV6-5 | TRBD2
CASSSQGMNTEAFF | TRBJ1-1 | TRBV18 | .
CASSLARSTPDTQYF | TRBJ2-3 | TRBV7-2 | .
CASSLAGRPLHF | TRBJ1-6 | TRBV7-9 | .
CSVGLGPVSYEQYF | TRBJ2-7 | TRBV29-1 | .
CASSPTSGGSEQYF | TRBJ2-7 | TRBV7-9 | TRBD2
CASSVVGGGNEQFF | TRBJ2-1 | TRBV9 | TRBD2
CAISENLGFGYTF | TRBJ1-2 | TRBV10-3 | .
CAWSSLSGTQYF | TRBJ2-3 | TRBV30 | .
CATSRGAGNYEQYF | TRBJ2-7 | TRBV15 | .
CASSQGVAFYEQFF | TRBJ2-1 | TRBV4-3 | .
CASSYSAAGVAFF | TRBJ1-1 | TRBV6-5 | .
CASSVARTGTGYTF | TRBJ1-2 | TRBV11-2 | TRBD1
CASSGTGVLAEAFF | TRBJ1-1 | TRBV5-1 | TRBD1
CAWSDRANTGELFF | TRBJ2-2 | TRBV30 | TRBD1
CASSLDFPSGNEQFF | TRBJ2-1 | TRBV11-3 | TRBD2
CAWSALRTSGRAADTQYF | TRBJ2-3 | TRBV30 | TRBD2
CAWGRRTGGNQPQHF | TRBJ1-5 | TRBV30 | TRBD1